These 11 T cell receptor beta chains share one sample of origin, sequenced in a study of cytomegalovirus exposure and HLA in healthy donors (dated by TCRdb to about 2017). Receptor libraries were prepared by the immunoSEQ multiplex PCR assay. For the multiplex PCR, a mixture combining 60 forward primers for TCR Vbeta segments and 13 reverse primers for TCR Jbeta segments was used. In TCRdb, the immuneACCESS table is reduced to in-frame sequences with V and J assigned. These tables do not hold every clone; where another copy was compared, an unresolved V gene accounts for under half, and the others remain unexplained. Here the sample has some 90,000 clones; over 60% occur a single time. Roughly 5.4% of the sample rests with the top ten. The specimen was PBMCs. These receptors came from a man aged 25-45 years in good health and CMV-seropositive.

This clone turned up a few times. The chain combines TRBV4-1 with TRBJ2-2, with TRBD1 matching over 10 bases. The V gene end was trimmed by 4 bases and the J gene end by 5 bases; junction bases not matched to a gene: 16. The germline V gene has CDR1 MGHRA and CDR2 YSYEKL. This CDR3 comprises 19 residues. CDR3 DNA: TGCGCCAGCAGCCGGAAGATCCAGGGTGGACAGGGGGGGACCGGGGAGCTGTTTTTT. It encodes CASSRKIQGGQGGTGELFF.

The rearrangement joins TRBV30 to TRBJ2-1; TRBD2 might be the D (5 bases). This CDR3 region has 13 residues. Trimming took 4 bases from V and 0 from J, leaving 7 bases between them. Germline loops: CDR1 GTSNPN, CDR2 SVGIG (reference sequence). The CDR3 DNA reads as TGTGCCTGGATGGGAGTCTCCTACAATGAGCAGTTCTTC. This translates into CAWMGVSYNEQFF.

This chain links TRBV5-6 with TRBJ1-2, with D hard to call. The CDR3 length is 12 residues. Germline values: CDR1 SGHDT, CDR2 YYEEEE. With 3 bases removed from V and 7 bases from J, the gap between germline ends came to 10 bases. CDR3 sequence (DNA): TGTGCCAGCAGCTCGGTAGCGCGTGGCTACACCTTC. This codes for CASSSVARGYTF.

Only a few counts were recorded for this clone. The chain combines TRBV7-9 with TRBJ2-3; D not certain. V was shortened by 1 base and J by 0 bases, with 8 bases between the two germline ends. CDR1 and CDR2 from the germline V gene are SEHNR and FQNEAQ (reference sequence). The CDR3 is 15 amino acids. Here the CDR3 DNA reads TGTGCCAGCAGCTTAGTGCCACTTAGCACAGATACGCAGTATTTT. As protein: CASSLVPLSTDTQYF.

The chain combines TRBV7-6 with TRBJ1-1; D is ambiguous. In germline, CDR1 is SGHVS, CDR2 FNYEAQ. The CDR3 has 13 residues. Trimming stripped 2 bases from V and 1 base from J, with 5 bases between. In nucleotides, the CDR3 is TGTGCCAGCAGCTTATTCCAGAACACTGAAGCTTTCTTT. Its translation is CASSLFQNTEAFF.

The chain uses TRBV27 and TRBJ2-7, with 8 bases that match TRBD1. The germline V gene encodes CDR1 MNHEY and CDR2 SMNVEV (reference sequence). V lost 5 bases and J lost 3; bases outside the gene matches: 6. The CDR3 contains 14 residues. The CDR3 loop is CASSHRTGSYEQYF. The CDR3 nucleotides read TGTGCCAGCAGTCACCGGACAGGGAGCTACGAGCAGTACTTC.

The rearrangement links TRBV6-6 to TRBJ2-5; 10 positions agree with TRBD2. The CDR3 is made up of 15 amino acids. J lost 5 bases, V lost 6 bases, and 9 bases had no gene match. CDR1 and CDR2 (germline): MNHNY, SVGAGI (reference sequence). The CDR3 loop reads CASRPLAGAGETQYF. The DNA for the CDR3 is TGTGCCAGCAGGCCGCTAGCGGGAGCGGGGGAGACCCAGTACTTC.

The genes are TRBV5-1 and TRBJ1-1, with TRBD1 as a possible D gene (6 bases). CDR1 SGHRS and CDR2 YFSETQ come from the germline V gene. Deletions cut 0 bases from V and 4 bases from J, with 10 bases between. The CDR3 runs to 14 residues. CDR3 coding DNA: TGCGCCAGCAGCTTGGCAGGGGCAGGCACTGAAGCTTTCTTT. Amino acids: CASSLAGAGTEAFF. Based on the CDR3 plus reference TRBV5-1 and TRBJ1-1, the full variable domain is KAGVTQTPRYLIKTRGQQVTLSCSPISGHRSVSWYQQTPGQGLQFLFEYFSETQRNKGNFPGRFSGRQFSNSRSEMNVSTLELGDSALYLCASSLAGAGTEAFFGQGTRLTVV.

V usage is TRBV10-2 and J usage is TRBJ2-2, with D possibly being TRBD2 (5 bases). V dropped 7 bases and J dropped 5 bases, with 14 bases sitting between them. Germline V gives CDR1 WSHSY, CDR2 SAAADI. CDR3 length: 14 amino acids. The CDR3 is CASNLRGGTGELFF. For the CDR3, the DNA is TGCGCCAGCAACTTACGGGGTGGGACCGGGGAGCTGTTTTTT.

The V and J genes are TRBV5-1 and TRBJ2-1; 7 bases fit TRBD1. The germline V gene encodes CDR1 SGHRS and CDR2 YFSETQ. V was pared by 3 bases and J by 6 bases, with 12 bases of the junction left unmatched. The CDR3 extends over 16 amino acids. The CDR3 DNA follows: TGCGCCAGCAGCTCAACCGGGACAGTCCTCCCCAATGAGCAGTTCTTC. This gives the protein CASSSTGTVLPNEQFF. The variable domain in full, completed from reference TRBV5-1 and TRBJ2-1, reads KAGVTQTPRYLIKTRGQQVTLSCSPISGHRSVSWYQQTPGQGLQFLFEYFSETQRNKGNFPGRFSGRQFSNSRSEMNVSTLELGDSALYLCASSSTGTVLPNEQFFGPGTRLTVL.

V and J are TRBV5-1 and TRBJ2-1; 15 positions agree with TRBD2. CDR3 length equals 19 residues. CDR1 and CDR2 (germline): SGHRS, YFSETQ. J lost 3 bases, V lost 2 bases, and 9 bases had no gene match. CDR3 coding DNA: TGCGCCAGCAGCTTATTGGGGGGACTAGCGGGAGGTTTCTACAATGAGCAGTTCTTC. It encodes CASSLLGGLAGGFYNEQFF.